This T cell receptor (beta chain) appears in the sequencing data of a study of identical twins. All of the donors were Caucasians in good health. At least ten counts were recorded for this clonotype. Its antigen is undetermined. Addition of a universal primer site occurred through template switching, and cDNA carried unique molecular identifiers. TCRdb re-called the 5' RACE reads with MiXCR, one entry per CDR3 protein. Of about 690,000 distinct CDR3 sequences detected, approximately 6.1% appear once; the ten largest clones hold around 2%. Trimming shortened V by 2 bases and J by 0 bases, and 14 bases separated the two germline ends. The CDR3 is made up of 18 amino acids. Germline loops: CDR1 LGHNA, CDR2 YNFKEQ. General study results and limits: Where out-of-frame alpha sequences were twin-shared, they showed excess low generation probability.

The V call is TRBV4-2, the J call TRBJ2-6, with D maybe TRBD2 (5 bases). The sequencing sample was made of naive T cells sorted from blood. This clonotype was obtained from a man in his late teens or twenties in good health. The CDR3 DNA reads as TGTGCCAGCAGCCAATCCTTCCAAGGGAGCTCTGGGGCCAACGTCCTGACTTTC. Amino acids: CASSQSFQGSSGANVLTF.